These T cell receptor beta chains were read from a single sample in a study of cytomegalovirus exposure and HLA in healthy donors. Produced via immunoSEQ multiplex PCR; TCRdb's table is partial and in-frame only. The sample shows some 100,000 clones, around 75% of them seen only once. The sample comprised PBMCs. Source of these receptors: a man in his fifties in good health and CMV-seronegative. CDR3s leave out the opening cysteine and the closing phenylalanine or tryptophan.

V gene: TRBV19
J gene: TRBJ1-2
CDR3 protein: ATMLRGYGYT

V gene: TRBV6-1
J gene: TRBJ2-4
CDR3 protein: ASSEFRLAKNIQY

V gene: TRBV7-3
J gene: TRBJ2-1
CDR3 protein: ASSFTGGEQF

V gene: TRBV4-2
J gene: TRBJ2-3
CDR3 protein: ASSLSTSGASTDTQY

V gene: TRBV18
J gene: TRBJ1-1
CDR3 protein: ASSLDYRQTEAF

V gene: TRBV2
J gene: TRBJ2-7
CDR3 protein: ASSDQGGYEQY

V gene: TRBV28
J gene: TRBJ2-3
CDR3 protein: ASSIPVAGAQDTQY

V gene: TRBV5-1
J gene: TRBJ2-2
CDR3 protein: ASAWDGSYTGELF

V gene: TRBV28
J gene: TRBJ2-7
CDR3 protein: ASDIGGSGLATSEQY

V gene: TRBV5-1
J gene: TRBJ2-3
CDR3 protein: ASSLANRRTDTQY

V gene: TRBV28
J gene: TRBJ1-5
CDR3 protein: ASSFQEGYSNQPQH

V gene: TRBV6-1
J gene: TRBJ1-5
CDR3 protein: ASSDDRASNQPQH

V gene: TRBV19
J gene: TRBJ2-3
CDR3 protein: ASSPSGRSDTQY

V gene: TRBV7-2
J gene: TRBJ2-5
CDR3 protein: ASSSGTSGRASQETQY

V gene: TRBV10-3
J gene: TRBJ1-6
CDR3 protein: AISELGGGVNSPLH

V gene: TRBV9
J gene: TRBJ1-3
CDR3 protein: ASSVEGLLGASGNTIY

V gene: TRBV18
J gene: TRBJ1-1
CDR3 protein: ASSPGQVFPRNTEAF

V gene: TRBV13
J gene: TRBJ2-2
CDR3 protein: ASSSRKLGTGELF

V gene: TRBV30
J gene: TRBJ2-5
CDR3 protein: AWGPGQGWQTQY

V gene: TRBV19
J gene: TRBJ2-2
CDR3 protein: ASSRAGFGNTGELF

V gene: TRBV5-1
J gene: TRBJ2-7
CDR3 protein: ASSGPGTSGSYEQY

V gene: TRBV7-9
J gene: TRBJ1-2
CDR3 protein: ASSLGTGGINYGYT

V gene: TRBV6-5
J gene: .
CDR3 protein: ASSYSDREANYEQY

V gene: TRBV6-5
J gene: TRBJ2-1
CDR3 protein: ASSYSWRGGYNEQF

V gene: TRBV5-1
J gene: TRBJ2-3
CDR3 protein: ASSPDYTQY

V gene: TRBV7-9
J gene: TRBJ2-3
CDR3 protein: ASSWDRVLTDTQY

V gene: TRBV18
J gene: TRBJ2-5
CDR3 protein: ASSSGTIQETQY

V gene: TRBV12-5
J gene: TRBJ1-1
CDR3 protein: ASGLGQGSAEAF

V gene: TRBV6-6
J gene: TRBJ1-5
CDR3 protein: ASSYGQGTYQPQH

V gene: TRBV5-4
J gene: TRBJ1-1
CDR3 protein: ASSLAARNTEAF

V gene: TRBV7-9
J gene: TRBJ1-2
CDR3 protein: ASSFQGYYGYT

V gene: TRBV7-9
J gene: TRBJ2-1
CDR3 protein: ASSLHGADEQF

V gene: TRBV6-6
J gene: TRBJ1-3
CDR3 protein: ASSYSARASGNTIY

V gene: TRBV19
J gene: TRBJ2-7
CDR3 protein: ASSIAGGMEQY

V gene: TRBV5-1
J gene: TRBJ2-2
CDR3 protein: ASTRTSGTGELF

V gene: TRBV29-1
J gene: TRBJ2-3
CDR3 protein: SVHLGVTTDTQY

V gene: TRBV19
J gene: TRBJ1-4
CDR3 protein: ASSMQGDKLF

V gene: TRBV20-1
J gene: TRBJ2-1
CDR3 protein: SASGIGEQF

V gene: TRBV7-2
J gene: TRBJ1-4
CDR3 protein: ASSLRGKDEKLF

V gene: TRBV30
J gene: TRBJ1-4
CDR3 protein: AWSRQTATNEKLF

V gene: TRBV29-1
J gene: TRBJ1-1
CDR3 protein: SVEKPNTEAF

V gene: TRBV4-1
J gene: TRBJ2-7
CDR3 protein: ASSQRQGYEQY

V gene: TRBV27
J gene: TRBJ2-1
CDR3 protein: ASSIRSLDEQF

V gene: TRBV29-1
J gene: TRBJ1-5
CDR3 protein: SVSDSDQPQH

V gene: TRBV4-1
J gene: TRBJ2-1
CDR3 protein: ASSQGTQQGYNEQF

V gene: TRBV10-3
J gene: TRBJ2-3
CDR3 protein: AASGGNTDTQY

V gene: TRBV11-2
J gene: TRBJ2-5
CDR3 protein: ASSTRTGREETQY

V gene: TRBV5-1
J gene: TRBJ1-2
CDR3 protein: ASGLEMGHGYP

V gene: TRBV5-6
J gene: TRBJ2-7
CDR3 protein: ASSLVSLNPYEQY

V gene: TRBV5-1
J gene: TRBJ1-2
CDR3 protein: ASSGLGQDHYGYT

V gene: TRBV6-6
J gene: TRBJ2-1
CDR3 protein: ASSWEDNEQF

V gene: TRBV7-2
J gene: TRBJ1-1
CDR3 protein: ASSLAQRTEAF

V gene: TRBV6-5
J gene: TRBJ2-1
CDR3 protein: ASSTRTGDNEQF